This T cell receptor beta chain was identified during a study of read filtering for tumor transcriptome and immune sequencing. On the study more broadly: Among patients, approximately 17 were male and 14 female, aged roughly 45 to 90 (mean approximately 64). Whole-transcriptome libraries were prepared after DNase treatment.

At the time of active disease, bone marrow was collected from every patient. The study, taken as a whole, reports: In IR-seq, single-read clonotypes were approximately 79% of clonotypes but approximately 3.2% of reads.

Molecular barcoded adaptors covering alpha/delta and beta/gamma chains were used on 400 to 450 ng RNA. From the reads, TCRdb called clonotypes with MiXCR, one entry per CDR3 protein. The sample holds 20,000 to 25,000 distinct CDR3 sequences, roughly 19% seen once. Worth noting for this clonotype: Its antigen is currently unknown. A read error is possible here, since a much larger clone lies one base away.

This CDR3 comprises 15 residues. Germline V gene data show CDR1 as SQVTM and CDR2 as ANQGSEA. V is TRBV29-1 and J is TRBJ1-2; maybe TRBD1 (6 bases). Sequenced sample: a population of CD138-negative cells sorted from bone marrow. This clonotype was sampled from a donor aged 40 or older with multiple myeloma. CDR3 DNA sequence: TGCAGCGTTGAAGATGCACAGGGTGCTAACTATGGCTGCACCTTC. The encoded protein is CSVEDAQGANYGCTF.